The 30 T cell receptor beta chains listed next were all sequenced from one sample in a study of T-cell memory formation after mild COVID-19. TCRdb processed the 5' RACE reads anew with MiXCR; each CDR3 protein has one entry. The sample has around 250,000 distinct CDR3 sequences, roughly 10% seen once. Material for sequencing was PBMCs or a T cell subset sorted from them (not recorded which). The receptors shown here come from a man aged 18 to 30 who had mild COVID-19 (a few samples of this study predate the infection). Cell type and time point are not known.

The chain carries TRBV2 and TRBJ2-3; perhaps D is TRBD1 or TRBD2 (5 bases each). The CDR3 is 16 residues long. Germline values: CDR1 SNHLY, CDR2 FYNNEI. The V and J ends lost 6 bases and 0 bases respectively, with 16 bases between them. In DNA form, the CDR3 reads TGTGCCAGCAGCGAGGGGAAGATAACTAGCACAGATACGCAGTATTTT. Translation gives CASSEGKITSTDTQYF.

This clonotype was seen a handful of times. The V gene is TRBV10-1, the J gene TRBJ2-3; D gene ambiguous. CDR1 WNHNN and CDR2 SYGVQD come from the germline V gene (reference sequence). The CDR3 contains 12 residues. Trimming stripped 8 bases from V and 5 bases from J, with 11 bases between. The CDR3 coding sequence is TGCGCCAGCGGCTCCGGTCGAGATACGCAGTATTTT. Translated: CASGSGRDTQYF.

The V and J genes are TRBV5-1 and TRBJ1-2; TRBD1 matches at 9 bases. After removal of 0 bases from V and 3 bases from J, the junction contained 6 bases not matched to a gene. The CDR3 covers 16 residues. Looked up from germline, CDR1 is SGHRS and CDR2 is YFSETQ. CDR3 DNA: TGCGCCAGCAGCTTGGTCGGGACAGGGTTATACTATGGCTACACCTTC. It codes for CASSLVGTGLYYGYTF.

This clonotype was picked up many times. V gene TRBV29-1 combines with J gene TRBJ1-2; D unresolved. Looked up from germline, CDR1 is SQVTM and CDR2 is ANQGSEA. This CDR3 has 12 amino acids. V was trimmed by 3 bases and J by 1 base, leaving 6 bases between them. The CDR3 spells CSVEAFNYGYTF. For the CDR3, the DNA is TGCAGCGTTGAGGCCTTTAACTATGGCTACACCTTC.

The chain joins TRBV28 to TRBJ2-3, with D possibly matching TRBD1 (5 bases). CDR1 is MDHEN and CDR2 is SYDVKM in the germline V gene. Trimming left V 8 bases short and J 4 bases short, with 22 bases between. CDR3 length: 16 residues. Here the CDR3 DNA reads TGTGCCAGCTCTGTGTGGGGCGCAAAAAGGGCAGATACGCAGTATTTT. It encodes CASSVWGAKRADTQYF.

This clonotype has a handful of counts. The J gene is TRBJ2-7, the V gene TRBV7-9; D gene ambiguous. The CDR3 covers 15 residues. Trimming left V 4 bases short and J 4 bases short, with 17 bases between. Germline V gene sequence: CDR1 SEHNR, CDR2 FQNEAQ (reference sequence). In nucleotides, the CDR3 is TGTGCCAGCAGCTCGAGCCCTGCCCCCCCTTACGAGCAGTACTTC. Amino acids: CASSSSPAPPYEQYF.

This clonotype was seen a few times. The junction and the germline gene differ at one end; a read error may be behind it. The genes are TRBV6-6 and TRBJ1-2, with D unresolved. This CDR3 contains 11 residues. CDR1 is MNHNY, CDR2 SVGAGI, per germline (reference sequence). CDR3 DNA sequence: TGTGCCAGCAGTTACAAGGGAACTTTTAACTTC. It translates to CASSYKGTFNF.

This clonotype was recorded at least ten times. The chain is built from TRBV6-5 and TRBJ2-3, with 7 bases fitting TRBD1. Germline trimming cut 6 bases from V and 2 bases from J; bases unmatched to any gene: 5. Germline V gene lookup returns CDR1 MNHEY and CDR2 SVGAGI. The CDR3 has 14 residues. The CDR3: CASSGTEATDTQYF. For the CDR3, the DNA is TGTGCCAGCAGCGGGACAGAAGCCACAGATACGCAGTATTTT.

This clonotype was counted at least ten times. The CDR3 region is CASRTGYQETQYF. For the CDR3, the DNA is TGTGCCAGCAGAACAGGGTACCAAGAGACCCAGTACTTC. The chain joins TRBV6-6 to TRBJ2-5; weak D call: TRBD1 (6 bases). V lost 6 bases, J lost 0 bases, and 8 bases lay in between. The CDR3 has 13 amino acids. Looked up from germline, CDR1 is MNHNY and CDR2 is SVGAGI (reference sequence).

This clonotype was seen many times. V usage is TRBV12-3 or TRBV12-4 and J usage is TRBJ1-2; D is possibly TRBD1 (5 bases). V lost 4 bases, J lost 8 bases, and 11 bases lay in between. The CDR3 length is 12 residues. CDR3: CASSSRGEGYTF. The CDR3 nucleotides are TGTGCCAGCAGTTCGCGGGGGGAAGGCTACACCTTC.

The chain links TRBV3-1 to TRBJ2-7; D ambiguous. CDR1 and CDR2 from the germline V gene are LGHDT and YNNKEL (reference sequence). The CDR3 loop spans 13 amino acids. Trimming pared 8 bases from V and 1 base from J, leaving 12 bases between. CDR3 amino acids: CASSLYPSYEQYV. The DNA for the CDR3 is TGTGCCAGCTCCTTATACCCTTCCTACGAGCAGTACGTC.

The chain recombines TRBV4-1 with TRBJ2-2; D is undetermined. Between the trimmed V and J ends, which lost 0 bases and 7 bases, there was a span of 6 bases. This CDR3 has 13 residues. Germline V CDR1 and CDR2: MGHRA, YSYEKL. CDR3 coding DNA: TGCGCCAGCAGCCAAGAGGGGAACGGGGAGCTGTTTTTT. This encodes CASSQEGNGELFF.

In this sample, this clonotype turned up many times. This chain links TRBV5-1 with TRBJ2-5; D call uncertain. Looked up from germline, CDR1 is SGHRS and CDR2 is YFSETQ. There are 13 residues in the CDR3. V shed 1 base and J shed 2 bases, with 6 bases lying between them. The CDR3 sequence: CASSLNGQETQYF. CDR3 nucleotides: TGCGCCAGCAGCTTGAACGGACAAGAGACCCAGTACTTC.

This clonotype came up many times. The chain has TRBV5-5 and TRBJ2-7; TRBD2 agrees at 8 bases. Germline trimming cut 1 base from V and 4 bases from J; bases unmatched to any gene: 7. Per germline, CDR1 SGHKS and CDR2 YYEKEE (reference sequence). This CDR3 has 15 residues. The CDR3, as DNA: TGTGCCAGCAGCTTGTTTAGGGCTAGCGGGTACGAGCAGTACTTC. Translating it yields CASSLFRASGYEQYF.

This clonotype was observed a few times. The V call is TRBV2, the J call TRBJ1-1, with 9 bases matching TRBD1. Unmatched junction bases numbered 8, after V lost 6 bases and J lost 0 bases. Germline V lookup: CDR1 SNHLY, CDR2 FYNNEI. The CDR3 is 16 amino acids. The CDR3 loop is CASSPFGTGLNTEAFF. The CDR3 DNA reads as TGTGCCAGCAGCCCTTTTGGGACAGGGCTGAACACTGAAGCTTTCTTT.

This clonotype was counted between two and nine times. The V and J genes are TRBV2 and TRBJ2-1, with a tentative D call TRBD2 (5 bases). V lost 4 bases, J lost 10 bases, and 14 bases lay in between. The CDR3 is 13 residues long. Germline V gene lookup returns CDR1 SNHLY and CDR2 FYNNEI. CDR3 amino acids: CASSVQRAREQFF. DNA for the CDR3: TGTGCCAGCAGTGTCCAGAGGGCTAGGGAGCAGTTCTTC.

This clonotype appeared a few times. This chain links TRBV5-5 with TRBJ2-7; D is undetermined. Germline V gene sequence: CDR1 SGHKS, CDR2 YYEKEE (reference sequence). The CDR3 is 14 amino acids. The germline V and J ends were trimmed by 0 bases and 6 bases, with 13 bases remaining between them. CDR3 bases: TGTGCCAGCAGCTTGGGACCGGGCCGCCTCGAGCAGTACTTC. This encodes CASSLGPGRLEQYF.

The CDR3 DNA follows: TGTGCCAGCAGCTTAAACGGGGGAGGTACAGAGACCCAGTACTTC. This gives the protein CASSLNGGGTETQYF. This sequence joins TRBV7-3 and TRBJ2-5; weak D call: TRBD2 (6 bases). The CDR3 extends over 15 amino acids. Germline V gene sequence: CDR1 SGHTA, CDR2 FQGTGA. Trimming removed 1 base at V and 4 bases at J, with 13 bases between.

This chain links TRBV15 with TRBJ1-5, with D hard to call. Germline V gene lookup returns CDR1 LNHNV and CDR2 YYDKDF (reference sequence). This CDR3 is built from 13 residues. V shed 3 bases and J shed 4 bases, with 7 bases lying between them. This CDR3 is CATSRRDNQPQHF. The CDR3 nucleotides are TGTGCCACCAGCAGGAGGGATAATCAGCCCCAGCATTTT.

The chain couples TRBV7-8 to TRBJ2-1; TRBD2 matches 8 bases. This CDR3 contains 14 residues. Germline trimming cut 2 bases from V and 9 bases from J; bases unmatched to any gene: 6. Germline V gives CDR1 SGHVS, CDR2 FQNEAQ. The CDR3 loop reads CASSLMAGGGEQFF. Here the CDR3 DNA reads TGTGCCAGCAGCTTAATGGCGGGGGGCGGTGAGCAGTTCTTC.

This clonotype has a handful of counts. The genes are TRBV6-2 or TRBV6-3 and TRBJ2-1, with a weak D call TRBD1 (5 bases). Between the trimmed V and J ends, which lost 2 bases and 6 bases, there was a span of 14 bases. Germline CDR1 reads MNHEY; CDR2 reads SVGEGT. This CDR3 is 15 amino acids long. This CDR3 is CASSYMGPEGNEQFF. The CDR3, as DNA: TGTGCCAGCAGTTACATGGGGCCCGAAGGCAATGAGCAGTTCTTC.

This clonotype was recorded a few times. This sequence joins TRBV12-3 or TRBV12-4 and TRBJ2-3; D tentatively reads TRBD1 or TRBD2 (7 bases each). The CDR3 runs 16 residues. Trimming stripped 3 bases from V and 0 bases from J, with 13 bases between. The CDR3 sequence is CASSLDQGGSTDTQYF. CDR3 nucleotide sequence: TGTGCCAGCAGTTTGGACCAGGGGGGGAGCACAGATACGCAGTATTTT.

This clonotype occurred a few times. The rearrangement links TRBV20-1 to TRBJ1-2; no firm D call. From germline, CDR1 is DFQATT and CDR2 SNEGSKA (reference sequence). V lost 0 bases and J lost 4, with 15 bases in between. This CDR3 is 15 amino acids long. CDR3 DNA sequence: TGCAGTGCTAGAGATTTGTTGGGCCTCCCCTATGGCTACACCTTC. Amino acids: CSARDLLGLPYGYTF.

In this sample, this clonotype turned up a few times. This chain connects TRBV12-3 or TRBV12-4 to TRBJ2-2, with D tentatively TRBD1 (6 bases). The CDR3 totals 15 residues. Trimming pared 6 bases from V and 3 bases from J, leaving 14 bases between. The CDR3 DNA reads TGTGCCAGCAGACAAACAGGGAAGGACACCGGGGAGCTGTTTTTT. It is translated as CASRQTGKDTGELFF.

This clonotype has more than one count but fewer than ten. The chain joins TRBV6-2 or TRBV6-3 to TRBJ1-4, with a tentative D call TRBD1 (5 bases). This CDR3 region has 15 residues. Per germline, CDR1 MNHEY and CDR2 SVGEGT. Trimming left V 6 bases short and J 8 bases short, with 19 bases between. The CDR3 nucleotides read TGTGCCAGCAGAGAAGGTGGCAGGGTGGACGAAAAACTGTTTTTT. It yields the protein CASREGGRVDEKLFF.

The chain carries TRBV11-2 and TRBJ2-1; 11 bases are a match to TRBD2. Germline CDR1 is SGHAT and CDR2 is FQNNGV. Trimming removed 3 bases from V and 3 bases from J; junction bases left unmatched: 19. The length of the CDR3 is 21 residues. The CDR3 loop is CASSFLLAGGLPTPVYNEQFF. The CDR3 nucleotides are TGTGCCAGCAGCTTCCTCCTAGCGGGGGGACTCCCAACGCCCGTCTACAATGAGCAGTTCTTC.

This clonotype was counted ten times or more. V gene TRBV4-1 combines with J gene TRBJ2-1; 13 bases line up with TRBD2. CDR3 length: 16 amino acids. V shed 0 bases, J shed 8 bases, and the junction held 4 bases outside the gene matches. The germline V gene has CDR1 MGHRA and CDR2 YSYEKL. Written as DNA, the CDR3 is TGCGCCAGCAGCCAAGAAATACTAGCGGGGGGGTATGAGCAGTTCTTC. This codes for CASSQEILAGGYEQFF.

This clonotype showed up just a few times. The chain links TRBV20-1 to TRBJ1-3; D is perhaps TRBD1 (5 bases). Trimming stripped 5 bases from V and 0 bases from J, with 11 bases between. The length of the CDR3 is 14 residues. CDR1 is DFQATT, CDR2 SNEGSKA, per germline (reference sequence). The CDR3 loop reads CSAWDGDSGNTIYF. DNA for the CDR3: TGCAGTGCTTGGGACGGTGACTCTGGAAACACCATATATTTT.

The chain has TRBV4-2 and TRBJ2-6, with no clear D. Trimming pared 0 bases from V and 1 base from J, leaving 13 bases between. The germline CDR1 and CDR2 sequences are LGHNA and YNFKEQ. This CDR3 has 18 residues. The CDR3 region has the DNA TGTGCCAGCAGCCAAGATTCGGTCGGGCCGTCTGGGGCCAACGTCCTGACTTTC. The encoded protein is CASSQDSVGPSGANVLTF.

This chain links TRBV20-1 with TRBJ2-7, with TRBD1 as a possible D gene (5 bases). The V end lost 1 base, the J end lost 0 bases, and 13 bases lay between the germline ends. The CDR3 is made up of 15 amino acids. CDR1 DFQATT and CDR2 SNEGSKA come from the germline V gene (reference sequence). The CDR3 reads CSARGLTASSYEQYF. The CDR3 DNA sequence: TGCAGTGCTAGAGGGTTGACAGCTAGCTCCTACGAGCAGTACTTC.